This T cell receptor beta chain was sequenced during a study of T cells in Graves' hyperthyroidism and ophthalmopathy. This clonotype was found many times. The antigen is undetermined. Germline V lookup: CDR1 SGHAT, CDR2 FQNNGV. This CDR3 spans 18 amino acids. The V gene lost 1 base and the J gene lost 0 bases, with 16 bases spanning the gap. Study results and limitations: Most expanded thyroid clonotypes above 0.001 also appeared in blood.

It was uncontrolled infection, other autoimmune disease, pregnancy or lactation that excluded patients. Using 9.5 to 10 ml of fresh peripheral blood, PBMCs were prepared. TCR beta CDR3 region amplification was performed from RNA transcripts. Primed by the HTBI set, a first-round RT-PCR was run on the TCR CDR3. Each CDR3 protein gets one entry after TCRdb re-called the multiplex PCR reads with MiXCR. This table holds roughly 740,000 distinct CDR3 sequences, roughly 15% found once. The material sequenced was blood. The rearrangement joins TRBV11-2 to TRBJ2-1, with TRBD1 as a possible D gene (5 bases). The TCR originated in a man between 18 and 35 years old with Graves' hyperthyroidism. CDR3 amino acids: CASSLVAAGYSSYNEQFF. The CDR3 region has the DNA TGTGCCAGCAGCTTAGTAGCTGCAGGGTATAGCTCCTACAATGAGCAGTTCTTC.